This T cell receptor beta chain was recovered during a study of blood T cell repertoires in COVID-19 (dated by TCRdb to about 2020). The study in broad terms: Samples from collaborators originated in the United States, Italy and Spain and spanned both the acute and convalescent phases of COVID-19. A freely available public database, intended as a resource for researchers studying the immune response to SARS-CoV-2, is where the repertoires were released. Samples were obtained from the ongoing ImmuneRACE study (first 160 participants) and from some 1,200 subjects provided by 6 global collaborators. The sample metadata nearly always contained a de-identified subject ID, COVID-19 status, age in years and sex. Subjects who had been exposed to COVID-19, were actively infected with it, or had recovered from it provided the deeply sampled blood TCRbeta repertoires that made up the dataset. The material from the prospective study consisted of cDNA or gDNA derived from T cells, B-cell-depleted T cells, or PBMCs. Where available, HLA class I and class II types were taken from metadata supplied by the sample provider and were not determined by assay-based typing.

TCRbeta CDR3 regions were amplified from genomic DNA by means of the immunoSEQ Assay, a bias-controlled multiplex PCR. The authors processed their data as follows. Within the assay, amplification of reference gene primers was used to estimate how many nucleated cells each sample contained. To quantify the absolute abundance of each unique TCRbeta CDR3 rearrangement, sequence reads were collapsed and filtered. For each sample, productive Simpson clonality was calculated as the square root of Simpson's diversity index across productive rearrangements. As stored in TCRdb, this immuneACCESS dataset retains in-frame rearrangements with V and J assigned. A fraction of the clones does not appear; measured against another copy, unresolved V genes explain less than half of the discrepancy, and the remainder lacks a known reason. The DNA gave D and trimming, while V, J and clone size come from that table. The sample includes some 120,000 clones, with 70% to 90% observed a single time. Jointly, the top ten make up 0.88% of the sample.

Each collaborating institution followed its own protocols to collect whole blood in K2EDTA tubes. For TCRbeta analysis, collaborator samples were shipped as frozen whole blood, as isolated PBMCs, or as DNA extracted from either sample type. Findings and caveats that apply to the study as a whole: Clinical and demographic metadata were provided uncurated, with the amount varying by source and participant.

A remark on this clone: What antigen it recognizes has not been identified. No base qualities exist here, and no much larger clone lies one base off it.

This clonotype was sampled from a woman aged 50 to 60 with active or convalescent COVID-19. Sample: peripheral blood.

The nucleotide sequence is TGTGCCAGCTCACCACGACAGGGCAGTAACAATGAGCAGTTCTTC. It translates as CASSPRQGSNNEQFF. The sequence is built from TRBV18 and TRBJ2-1, with TRBD1 identical over 7 junction bases. Including cysteine and phenylalanine, the CDR3 has 15 amino acids. The CDR3 DNA has 45 bases and is translated from base 1. Trimmed from V: 1 base; trimmed from J: 5 bases; junction bases lacking a gene match: 5. For CDR1 and CDR2, the germline V gene lists KGHSH and LQKENI.